What follows is one TCR beta chain and its context. The length of the CDR3 is 15 residues. Germline lookup yields CDR1 SGDLS and CDR2 YYNGEE. Trimming removed 3 bases from V and 4 bases from J; junction bases left unmatched: 9. Treatment in this sample: oral pan-JAK inhibitor, 5-10 mg twice daily. After isolation, RNA underwent reverse transcription to generate cDNA as the sequencing template. Measured with immunoSEQ multiplex PCR; TCRdb has only the in-frame clones, and not every one. The table lists approximately 190,000 clones, nearly 60% of them singletons. The sample comes from a study of CD8+ T cells in alopecia areata.

This TCR was sampled from a human donor with alopecia areata. The chain has TRBV9 and TRBJ2-5, with TRBD2 identical over 7 bases. Sample: CD4+ T cells sorted from blood, taken at week 24, from a patient treated with tofacitinib. The CDR3 protein is CASSANPTSRETQYF. The CDR3 DNA reads as TGTGCCAGCAGCGCCAACCCGACTAGCCGAGAGACCCAGTACTTC. The full variable domain, its missing parts supplied by reference TRBV9 and TRBJ2-5, is DSGVTQTPKHLITATGQRVTLRCSPRSGDLSVYWYQQSLDQGLQFLIQYYNGEERAKGNILERFSAQQFPDLHSELNLSSLELGDSALYFCASSANPTSRETQYFGPGTRLLVL.